This note documents a single T cell receptor (beta chain) sequence. This entry belongs to a study of shared clonotypes between healthy human individuals. The overall study: The study enrolled two women and three men aged 18 to 49.

Germline V CDR1 and CDR2: SQVTM, ANQGSEA. The CDR3 is made up of 14 amino acids. V trimming: 4 bases; J trimming: 3 bases; junction bases outside the gene matches: 3. As originally analysed: With immunoSEQ giving junction-only sequences and no quality scores, filtering differed. Libraries were prepared by immunoSEQ multiplex PCR; TCRdb keeps only in-frame clonotypes and omits some of them. D and trimming come from the DNA, and the V and J calls and clone size come from that table. The sample lists around 100,000 clones, less than 80% occurring once. The clonotype comes from a man aged 25 to 40 in good health. The rearrangement uses TRBV29-1 and TRBJ2-2; 9 bases are shared with TRBD1. The sequenced material came from memory CD8+ T cells sorted from blood. Subset noted: CD45RO+ cells pooled with CCR7-negative TemRA cells. The CDR3 sequence: CSVVGTGYTGELFF. The CDR3 DNA sequence: TGCAGCGTTGTCGGGACAGGGTACACCGGGGAGCTGTTTTTT.